The rows below give T cell receptor beta chains drawn from one sample of a study of T cell repertoires in cytomegalovirus infection. Their target antigens are unknown. TCRdb re-derived calls from the reads in MiXCR, one entry per CDR3 protein. This repertoire shows 570,000 or so distinct CDR3 sequences, under 45% found once; its top ten account for around 48%. The starting material was cultured PBMCs, obtained from culture after CMV antigen stimulation. These receptors were obtained from a human donor in good health (CMV status not recorded). Some clones in this sample may be carry-over from other donors' samples. CDR3s include the opening cysteine and the closing phenylalanine or tryptophan. Each record gives: clone size, V gene, J gene, D gene, CDR3 DNA, CDR3 protein. A D gene is named only where the DNA matches it firmly. Expanded clones are given a class, and other clones once, few, many or no size at all.

>-|TRBV7-2|TRBJ1-1|-
TGTGCCAGCAGCTCGTTGACCGGAAGGGACACTGAAGCTTTCTTT
CASSSLTGRDTEAFF
>-|TRBV7-9|TRBJ1-1|-
TGTGCCAGCAACTCAGGGCGGGCTGAAGCTTTCTTT
CASNSGRAEAFF
>-|TRBV7-9|TRBJ2-7|TRBD1
TGTGCCAGCAGCCCGGGACAGTTTTCGTCCTACGAGCAGTACTTC
CASSPGQFSSYEQYF
>-|TRBV2|TRBJ1-5|TRBD1
TGTGCCAGCAGTTACAGGGGACCCGCTAGCAATCAGCCCCAGCATTTT
CASSYRGPASNQPQHF
>-|TRBV4-1|TRBJ2-1|TRBD2
TGCGCCAGCAGCCGGACTAGCGGGGGGCCCTCCAAATACAATGAGCAGTTCTTC
CASSRTSGGPSKYNEQFF
>many|TRBV7-9|TRBJ1-1|-
TGTGCCAGCAGCTTTATCCCAGGGCATAACACTGAAGCTTTCTTT
CASSFIPGHNTEAFF
>-|TRBV15|TRBJ2-5|TRBD2
TGTGCCACCAGCCTTATCCTAGCGGGTACAACACAAGAGACCCAGTACTTC
CATSLILAGTTQETQYF
>-|TRBV18|TRBJ2-4|-
TGTGCCAGCTCACCCTACACGGGACTAGCCAAAAACATTCAGTACTTC
CASSPYTGLAKNIQYF
>few|TRBV11-2|TRBJ1-5|TRBD1
TGTGCCACCGCCGTTACTTTGGACAGGGCTAATCAGCCCCAGCATTTT
CATAVTLDRANQPQHF
>few|TRBV10-3|TRBJ2-1|-
TGTGCCACCGGGACCCCAGGCGGTGAGCAGTTCTTC
CATGTPGGEQFF
>-|TRBV3-1|TRBJ2-7|-
TGTGCCAGCAGCCAACGGGTTTTGGACTACGAGCAGTACTTC
CASSQRVLDYEQYF
>-|TRBV7-6|TRBJ2-5|-
TGTGCCAGCACCCTGGGCTCTGGCTGGGGAGAGACCCAGTACTTC
CASTLGSGWGETQYF
>-|TRBV7-9|TRBJ2-5|-
TGTGCCAGCAGCTTAGGTCGGCAGGGAGAGACCCAGTACTTC
CASSLGRQGETQYF
>-|TRBV30|TRBJ2-1|-
TGTGCCTGGAGTTCCCAATACCGCAGCTCCTACAATGAGCAGTTCTTC
CAWSSQYRSSYNEQFF
>-|TRBV6-2/TRBV6-3|TRBJ1-2|-
TGTGCCACCGGGGACGGGGAGTACTATGGCTACACCTTC
CATGDGEYYGYTF
>many|TRBV27|TRBJ2-3|-
TGTGCCAGCAGCTTATCCAGCACAGATACGCAGTATTTT
CASSLSSTDTQYF
>-|TRBV27|TRBJ1-4|-
TGTGCCAGCAGTTTGACCCGAGCAACTAATGAAAAACTGTTTTTT
CASSLTRATNEKLFF
>-|TRBV19|TRBJ2-7|TRBD2
TGTGCCAGTAGTACTGAGCGGGAGGGCCTTTACGAGCAGTACTTC
CASSTEREGLYEQYF
>-|TRBV5-1|TRBJ2-5|TRBD2
TGCGCCAGCAGCTTTGGGACTAGCGGGCCGCAAGAGACCCAGTACTTC
CASSFGTSGPQETQYF
>few|TRBV27|TRBJ1-1|-
TGTGCCAGCAGTTCTGAAAAAGGATCTGAAGCTTTCTTT
CASSSEKGSEAFF
>few|TRBV7-2|TRBJ2-2|-
TGTGCCAGCAGCTTAGGTTTGGGGGTAGTGCAGGGGGAGCTGTTTTTT
CASSLGLGVVQGELFF
>-|TRBV24-1|TRBJ2-7|-
TGTGCCACCCAGATCAGAAACCCTGATGAGTACTTC
CATQIRNPDEYF
>few|TRBV6-8|TRBJ2-7|TRBD1
TGTGCCAGCAGAGGACAGGCTTCCTACGAGCAGTACTTC
CASRGQASYEQYF
>-|TRBV4-1|TRBJ2-3|-
TGCGCCAGCAGCCCCAGATGGGGATTAGCACATTTGGATACGCAGTATTTT
CASSPRWGLAHLDTQYF
>-|TRBV7-2|TRBJ1-2|-
TGTGCCAGCAGCCTAAACCCCCCCCGACGTGGCTACACCTTC
CASSLNPPRRGYTF
>few|TRBV7-2|TRBJ2-1|TRBD2
TGTGCCAGCAGCGCAGACCCGGGACTAGCGAACAATGAGCAGTTCTTC
CASSADPGLANNEQFF
>many|TRBV7-8|TRBJ2-2|TRBD1
TGTGCCAGCAGCCTAATGACAGGGAAGGAGGCCGGGGAGCTGTTTTTT
CASSLMTGKEAGELFF
>-|TRBV28|TRBJ1-4|-
TGTGCCAGCAGTGGGTCGCCGACGGACTACCCTGAAAAACTGTTTTTT
CASSGSPTDYPEKLFF
>-|TRBV12-3/TRBV12-4|TRBJ2-7|-
TGTGCCAGCAGTTATTGGAGCGGTTCCTCCTACGAGCAGTACTTC
CASSYWSGSSYEQYF
>many|TRBV7-2|TRBJ2-3|-
TGTGCCAGCAGCTTAGAAGGGGGCACAGATACGCAGTATTTT
CASSLEGGTDTQYF
>-|TRBV27|TRBJ1-1|TRBD1
TGTGCCAGCAAGCTGACAGGGGGCAGGAGAAACACTGAAGCTTTCTTT
CASKLTGGRRNTEAFF
>-|TRBV5-4|TRBJ1-1|-
TGTGCCAGCAGCTGGAGGGAGGGGAACACTGAAGCTTTCTTT
CASSWREGNTEAFF
>-|TRBV28|TRBJ2-1|-
TGTGCCAGCAGTTTATTCGGTCGACAGAGCTCCTACAATGAGCAGTTCTTC
CASSLFGRQSSYNEQFF
>-|TRBV6-5|TRBJ1-3|-
TGTGCCAGCGGGATTGGGGCTTCCTCTGGAAACACCATATATTTT
CASGIGASSGNTIYF
>-|TRBV10-1|TRBJ1-3|-
TGCGCCAGCCAGGACCACTCTGGAAACACCATATATTTT
CASQDHSGNTIYF
>many|TRBV7-2|TRBJ2-5|-
TGTGCCAGCTCCCTGGTTCGGCCCCAAGAGACCCAGTACTTC
CASSLVRPQETQYF
>few|TRBV10-3|TRBJ1-2|TRBD1
TGTGCCAGCGACTTGACAGGGGATAGTGGCTACACCTTC
CASDLTGDSGYTF
>once|TRBV24-1|TRBJ1-5|-
TGTGCCACCAGAAGAACACGAGAGAGCAATCAGCCCCAGCATTTT
CATRRTRESNQPQHF
>few|TRBV6-1|TRBJ2-1|TRBD1
TGTGCCAGCAGTTCCCCGGGGACAGGGGGTTACAATGAGCAGTTCTTC
CASSSPGTGGYNEQFF
>few|TRBV7-9|TRBJ2-1|-
TGTGCCAGCAGGCCTGACGGGAATGAGCAGTTCTTC
CASRPDGNEQFF
>-|TRBV12-3/TRBV12-4|TRBJ1-5|-
TGTGCCAGCAGTTCATGGACAGATTTTCCGGGGAGCAATCAGCCCCAGCATTTT
CASSSWTDFPGSNQPQHF
>-|TRBV6-2/TRBV6-3|TRBJ2-6|-
TGTGCCAGCAGTTACTCGAGAGGGGCCAACGTCCTGACTTTC
CASSYSRGANVLTF
>-|TRBV6-2/TRBV6-3|TRBJ1-2|-
TGTGCCAGCAGTTATCTCCAGGCCACGGCTGGCTACACCTTC
CASSYLQATAGYTF
>many|TRBV11-2|TRBJ2-7|TRBD1
TGTGCCAGCAGCTCGACAGGGGGCGCCTACGAGCAGTACTTC
CASSSTGGAYEQYF
>few|TRBV7-6|TRBJ2-1|-
TGTGCCAGCAGACTACGGGGGGCCGGTAACAATGAGCAGTTCTTC
CASRLRGAGNNEQFF
>once|TRBV12-5|TRBJ2-1|TRBD2
TGTGCTAGTGGAACTGGGGCTAGCGGGGGGACTTACAATGAGCAGTTCTTC
CASGTGASGGTYNEQFF